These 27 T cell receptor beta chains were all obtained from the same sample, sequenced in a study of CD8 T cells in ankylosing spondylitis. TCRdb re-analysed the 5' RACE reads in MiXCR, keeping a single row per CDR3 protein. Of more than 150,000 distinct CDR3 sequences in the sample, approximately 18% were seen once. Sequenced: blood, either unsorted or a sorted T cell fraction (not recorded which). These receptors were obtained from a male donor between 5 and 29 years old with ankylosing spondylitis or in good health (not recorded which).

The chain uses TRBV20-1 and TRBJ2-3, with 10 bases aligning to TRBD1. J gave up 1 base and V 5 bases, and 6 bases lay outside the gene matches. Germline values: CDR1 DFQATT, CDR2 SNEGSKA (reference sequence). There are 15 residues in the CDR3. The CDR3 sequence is CSAHPGTGGTDTQYF. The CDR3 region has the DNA TGCAGTGCTCACCCCGGGACAGGGGGCACAGATACGCAGTATTTT.

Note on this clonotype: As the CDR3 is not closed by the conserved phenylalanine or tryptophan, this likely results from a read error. The CDR3 loop is CASSEGSVLTL. The CDR3 nucleotides are TGTGCCAGCAGTGAAGGAAGCGTCCTGACTCTC. This chain links TRBV2 with TRBJ2-6; D gene ambiguous. Per germline, CDR1 SNHLY and CDR2 FYNNEI. The CDR3 has 11 amino acids. Trimming removed 1 base from V and 12 bases from J, with 4 bases in between.

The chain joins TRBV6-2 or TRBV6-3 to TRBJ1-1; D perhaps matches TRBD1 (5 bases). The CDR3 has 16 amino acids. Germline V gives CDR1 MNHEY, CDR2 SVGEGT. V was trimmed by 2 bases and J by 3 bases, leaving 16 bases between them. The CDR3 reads CASSYPSEGADTEAFF. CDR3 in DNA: TGTGCCAGCAGTTACCCTTCAGAAGGGGCAGACACTGAAGCTTTCTTT.

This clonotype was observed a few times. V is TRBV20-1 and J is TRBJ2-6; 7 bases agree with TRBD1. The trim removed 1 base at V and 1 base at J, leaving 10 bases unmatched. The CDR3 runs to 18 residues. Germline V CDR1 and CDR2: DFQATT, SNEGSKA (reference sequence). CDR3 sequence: CSARVEGQRFSGANVLTF. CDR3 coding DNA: TGCAGTGCTAGAGTAGAGGGACAGCGCTTTTCTGGGGCCAACGTCCTGACTTTC.

Here the CDR3 DNA reads TGTGCCAGCAGCCTAACCCCTGGGACACTTTGGGACTACACCTTC. It specifies CASSLTPGTLWDYTF. The chain links TRBV27 to TRBJ1-2; D possibly corresponds to TRBD1 (6 bases). Trimming took 6 bases from V and 10 from J, leaving 24 bases between them. The CDR3 runs to 15 residues. The germline V gene encodes CDR1 MNHEY and CDR2 SMNVEV (reference sequence).

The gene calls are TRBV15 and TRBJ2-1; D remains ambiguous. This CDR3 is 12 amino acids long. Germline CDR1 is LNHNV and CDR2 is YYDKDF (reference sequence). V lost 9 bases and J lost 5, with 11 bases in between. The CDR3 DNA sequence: TGTGCCACACGGCTCGGAAACAATGAGCAGTTCTTC. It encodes CATRLGNNEQFF.

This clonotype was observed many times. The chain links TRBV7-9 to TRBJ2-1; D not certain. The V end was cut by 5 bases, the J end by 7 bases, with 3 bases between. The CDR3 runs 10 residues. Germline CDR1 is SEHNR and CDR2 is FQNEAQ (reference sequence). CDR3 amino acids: CASSRNEQFF. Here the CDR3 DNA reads TGTGCCAGCAGCAGAAATGAGCAGTTCTTC.

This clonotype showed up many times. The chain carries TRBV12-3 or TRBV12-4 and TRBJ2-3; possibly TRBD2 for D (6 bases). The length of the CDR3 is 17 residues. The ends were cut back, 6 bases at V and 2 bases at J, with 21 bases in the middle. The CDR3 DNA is TGTGCCAGCAGCATGTCGGGGGTGGGGCTAATCACAGATACGCAGTATTTT. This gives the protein CASSMSGVGLITDTQYF.

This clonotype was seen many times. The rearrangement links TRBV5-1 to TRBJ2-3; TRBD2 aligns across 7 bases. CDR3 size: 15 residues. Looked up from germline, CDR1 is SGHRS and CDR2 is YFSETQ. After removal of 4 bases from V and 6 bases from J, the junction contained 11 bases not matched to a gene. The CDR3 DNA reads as TGCGCCAGCAGCCAATGGCGGGAGTCGTGGGATACGCAGTATTTT. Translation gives CASSQWRESWDTQYF.

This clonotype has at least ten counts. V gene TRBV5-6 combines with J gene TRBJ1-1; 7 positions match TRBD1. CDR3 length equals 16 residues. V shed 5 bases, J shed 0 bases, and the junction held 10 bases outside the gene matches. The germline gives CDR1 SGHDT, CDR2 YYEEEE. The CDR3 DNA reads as TGTGCCAGCAGTCGGGGACAGCGCATAATGAACACTGAAGCTTTCTTT. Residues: CASSRGQRIMNTEAFF.

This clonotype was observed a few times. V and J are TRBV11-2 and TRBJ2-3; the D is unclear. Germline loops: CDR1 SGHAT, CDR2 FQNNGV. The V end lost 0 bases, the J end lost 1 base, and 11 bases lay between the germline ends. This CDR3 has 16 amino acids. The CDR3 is CASSLEPSGGTDTQYF. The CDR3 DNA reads TGTGCCAGCAGCTTAGAGCCTAGTGGTGGCACAGATACGCAGTATTTT.

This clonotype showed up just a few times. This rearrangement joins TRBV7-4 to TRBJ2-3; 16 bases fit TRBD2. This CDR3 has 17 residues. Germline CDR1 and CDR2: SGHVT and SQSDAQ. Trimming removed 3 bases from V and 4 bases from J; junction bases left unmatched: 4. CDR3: CASSLTGTSGRADTQYF. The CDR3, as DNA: TGTGCCAGCAGCTTGACCGGGACTAGCGGGAGGGCAGATACGCAGTATTTT.

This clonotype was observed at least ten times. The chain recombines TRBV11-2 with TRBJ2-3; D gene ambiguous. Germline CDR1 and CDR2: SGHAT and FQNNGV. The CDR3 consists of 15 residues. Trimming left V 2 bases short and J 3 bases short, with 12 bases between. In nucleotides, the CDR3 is TGTGCCAGCAGCTTAAAGCCCCGAGAAACAGATACGCAGTATTTT. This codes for CASSLKPRETDTQYF.

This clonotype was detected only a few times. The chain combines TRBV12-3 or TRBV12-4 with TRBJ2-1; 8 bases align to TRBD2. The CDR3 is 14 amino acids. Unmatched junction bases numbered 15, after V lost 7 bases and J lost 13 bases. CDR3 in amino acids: CASTYGLARVGQFF. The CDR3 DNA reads TGTGCCAGCACCTACGGACTAGCCCGAGTGGGACAGTTCTTC.

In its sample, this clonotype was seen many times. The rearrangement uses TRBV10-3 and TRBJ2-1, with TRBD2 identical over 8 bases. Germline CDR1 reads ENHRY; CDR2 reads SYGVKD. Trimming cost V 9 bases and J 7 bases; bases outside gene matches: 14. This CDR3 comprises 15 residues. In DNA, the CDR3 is TGTGCCATTCGGAGCGGCACCGGGGGGGGGAATGAGCAGTTCTTC. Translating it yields CAIRSGTGGGNEQFF.

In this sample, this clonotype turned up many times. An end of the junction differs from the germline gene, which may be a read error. The CDR3 region is CSAESRDTYYEQSF. The CDR3 DNA sequence: TGCAGTGCGGAGAGTAGGGACACATACTACGAGCAGTCCTTC. The rearrangement joins TRBV20-1 to TRBJ2-7, with D maybe TRBD1 (6 bases). Germline-derived CDR1 and CDR2 are DFQATT and SNEGSKA (reference sequence). The CDR3 runs 14 residues.

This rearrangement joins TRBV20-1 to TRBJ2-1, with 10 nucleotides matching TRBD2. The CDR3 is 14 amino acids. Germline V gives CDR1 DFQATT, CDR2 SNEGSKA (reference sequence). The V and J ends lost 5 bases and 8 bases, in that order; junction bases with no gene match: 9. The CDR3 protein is CSALPSGSGYEQFF. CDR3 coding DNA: TGCAGTGCTTTACCTAGCGGGAGTGGCTATGAGCAGTTCTTC.

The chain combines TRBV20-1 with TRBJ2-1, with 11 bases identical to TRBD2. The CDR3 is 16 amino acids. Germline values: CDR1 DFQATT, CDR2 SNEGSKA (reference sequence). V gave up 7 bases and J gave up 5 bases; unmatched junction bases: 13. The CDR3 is CSVEHPTSGMNNEQFF. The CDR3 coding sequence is TGCAGTGTCGAGCACCCGACTAGCGGGATGAACAATGAGCAGTTCTTC.

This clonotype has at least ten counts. CDR3 sequence: CASLEDGNEQFF. The CDR3 bases are TGTGCCAGCCTGGAGGATGGGAATGAGCAGTTCTTC. V gene TRBV7-2 combines with J gene TRBJ2-1, with D possibly being TRBD2 (5 bases). Trimming shortened V by 8 bases and J by 7 bases, and 12 bases separated the two germline ends. Germline lookup yields CDR1 SGHTA and CDR2 FQGNSA. This CDR3 contains 12 residues.

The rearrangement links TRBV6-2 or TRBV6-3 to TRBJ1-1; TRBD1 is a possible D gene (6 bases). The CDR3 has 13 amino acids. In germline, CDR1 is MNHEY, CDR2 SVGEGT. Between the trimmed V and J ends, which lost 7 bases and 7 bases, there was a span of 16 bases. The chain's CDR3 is CASTDDYRVEAFF. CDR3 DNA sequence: TGTGCCAGCACCGACGACTACAGGGTTGAAGCTTTCTTT.

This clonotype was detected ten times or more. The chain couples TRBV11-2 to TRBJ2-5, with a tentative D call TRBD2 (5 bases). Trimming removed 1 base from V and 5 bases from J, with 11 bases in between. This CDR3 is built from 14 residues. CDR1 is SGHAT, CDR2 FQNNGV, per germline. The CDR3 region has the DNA TGTGCCAGCAGCTTAGCGGGAAATGGGGAGACCCAGTACTTC. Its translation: CASSLAGNGETQYF.

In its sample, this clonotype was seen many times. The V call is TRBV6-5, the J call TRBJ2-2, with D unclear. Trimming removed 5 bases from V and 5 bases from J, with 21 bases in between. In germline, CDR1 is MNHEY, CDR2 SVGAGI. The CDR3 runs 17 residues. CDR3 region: CASSRTAYKEPTGELFF. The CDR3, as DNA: TGTGCCAGCAGTAGGACCGCTTACAAAGAGCCAACCGGGGAGCTGTTTTTT.

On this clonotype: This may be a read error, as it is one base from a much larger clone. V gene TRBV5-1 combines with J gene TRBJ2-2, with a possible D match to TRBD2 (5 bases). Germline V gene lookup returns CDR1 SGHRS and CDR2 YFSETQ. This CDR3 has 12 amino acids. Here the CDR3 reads CASSLLSGDLFF. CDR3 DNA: TGCGCCAGCAGCCTTTTGTCCGGGGATCTGTTTTTT.

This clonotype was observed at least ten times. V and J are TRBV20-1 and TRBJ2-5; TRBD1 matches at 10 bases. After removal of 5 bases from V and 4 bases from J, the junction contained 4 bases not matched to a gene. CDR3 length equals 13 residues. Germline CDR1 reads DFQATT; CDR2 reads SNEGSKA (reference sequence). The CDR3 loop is CSAPRTGGETQYF. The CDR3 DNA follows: TGCAGTGCTCCTCGGACAGGGGGAGAGACCCAGTACTTC.

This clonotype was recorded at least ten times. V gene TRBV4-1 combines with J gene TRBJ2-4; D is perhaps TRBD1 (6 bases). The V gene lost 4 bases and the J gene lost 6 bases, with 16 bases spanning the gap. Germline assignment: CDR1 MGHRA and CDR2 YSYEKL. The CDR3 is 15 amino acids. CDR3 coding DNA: TGCGCCAGCAGCCGACAACAGGGTTTAGGAAACATTCAGTACTTC. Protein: CASSRQQGLGNIQYF.

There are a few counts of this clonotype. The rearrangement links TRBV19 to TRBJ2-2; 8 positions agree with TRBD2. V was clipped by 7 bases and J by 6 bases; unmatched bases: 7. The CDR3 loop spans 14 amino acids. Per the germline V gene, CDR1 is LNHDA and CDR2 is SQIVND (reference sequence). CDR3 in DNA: TGTGCCAGTAATAACGGGAGGGCCGCCGGGGAGCTGTTTTTT. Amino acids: CASNNGRAAGELFF.

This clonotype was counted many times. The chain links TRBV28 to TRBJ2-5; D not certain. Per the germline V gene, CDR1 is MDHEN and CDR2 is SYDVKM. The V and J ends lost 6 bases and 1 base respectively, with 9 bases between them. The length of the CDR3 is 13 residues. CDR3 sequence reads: CASREWGQETQYF. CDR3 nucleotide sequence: TGTGCCAGCAGGGAGTGGGGCCAAGAGACCCAGTACTTC.